This TCR beta chain was sequenced in a study of blood T cell repertoires in COVID-19. Overall study: COVID-19 samples, acute and convalescent, were from the United States, Italy and Spain.

The CDR3 consists of 16 residues. Germline loops: CDR1 KGHDR, CDR2 SFDVKD. The trim removed 0 bases at V and 4 bases at J, leaving 4 bases unmatched. The table came from immunoSEQ multiplex PCR; TCRdb's copy has only in-frame clones and leaves some out. The sample includes more than 300,000 clones, roughly nine tenths seen only once; the top ten take around 20%. This receptor was obtained from a young woman who had recovered from COVID-19. Sequencing used PBMCs or T cells enriched from blood (not recorded which). The chain carries TRBV24-1 and TRBJ2-3, with TRBD2 matching 9 bases. The CDR3 sequence: CATSDLGSGSPDTQYF. In nucleotides, the CDR3 is TGTGCCACCAGTGATTTGGGTAGCGGGAGTCCAGATACGCAGTATTTT.